Below, one TCR beta chain is given with its context. Antigen unknown. This sample stems from a study of beta chain features in type 1 diabetes. Study conclusions and caveats: All four CD4+ subsets from Type 1 diabetes patients carried moderately but significantly shorter TCRB CDR3s. For patients and controls alike, PCR might favor shorter templates to the same degree.

CDR3 length: 13 residues. Germline-derived CDR1 and CDR2 are SEHNR and FQNEAQ (reference sequence). Trimming pared 1 base from V and 8 bases from J, leaving 9 bases between. Sequencing targeted expressed TCRB transcripts, as all isolated RNA had been reverse transcribed. Around 1 million reads, on average, were obtained from stem cell-like memory T cell samples. Produced via immunoSEQ multiplex PCR; TCRdb's table is partial and in-frame only. Here the sample spans some 16,000 clones, around 76% being singletons. Every participating donor gave one draw, a heparinised blood sample averaging about 120 mL. CD4+ naive, central memory, regulatory and stem cell-like memory subsets were isolated by sorting on CD45RO/CCR7/CD25/CD127/CD95/CD27.

This clonotype originated in a woman aged 18-29 years with type 1 diabetes. The rearrangement joins TRBV7-9 to TRBJ2-1; D is perhaps TRBD2 (5 bases). Sequencing used stem cell memory CD4+ T cells from blood. CDR3 region: CASSLGDGDEQFF. The CDR3 DNA reads as TGTGCCAGCAGCTTAGGTGACGGGGATGAGCAGTTCTTC.